This T cell receptor beta chain was documented in a study of OX40 agonist ivuxolimab in advanced cancers. About the study: Patients were treated with intravenous ivuxolimab, dosed at 0.01 to 10 mg/kg and infused every 2 weeks. Whole-study results and caveats: At 0.1 to 3.0 mg/kg and by week 6, CD4+ and CD8+ T cells in the blood had expanded clonally. Among T cells, CD8+ cells averaged more expanded clones than CD4+ cells.

A word on this clone: Its antigen is currently unknown.

Looked up from germline, CDR1 is SGHAT and CDR2 is FQNNGV. CDR3 length: 14 residues. Trimming cost V 0 bases and J 8 bases, with 8 bases left between them. TCRdb's table, derived via immunoSEQ multiplex PCR, lists solely in-frame clones and lacks some. There are about 40,000 clones in the sample; roughly 86% occur only once, and under 15% lies in the top ten. The sequence was collected from an adult with an advanced solid tumor such as melanoma, head and neck, liver or kidney cancer. The sample consisted of CD4+ or CD8+ T cells sorted from blood, taken in a trial of the OX40 agonist ivuxolimab. The chain has TRBV11-2 and TRBJ1-6; D call uncertain. The CDR3 region is CASSLEFRDSPLHF. Written as DNA, the CDR3 is TGTGCCAGCAGCTTAGAGTTTAGGGATTCACCCCTCCACTTT.